The clone carrying this TCR beta chain has ten or more counts. Its specificity is unknown. V lost 6 bases and J lost 8, with 12 bases in between. The CDR3 loop spans 12 amino acids. Germline CDR1 MRHNA, CDR2 SNTAGT. Breast cancer patients provided tissue from their axillary draining lymph nodes. This sample was included in a study of breast tumors, draining lymph nodes, adjacent tissues. The study's findings and limits: The data were judged consistent with most tumor T cells coming from lymph node and expanding in tumor. Luminal-like breast cancer showed significantly higher tumor–nontumor repertoire similarity than basal-like. Tumors had less TCR diversity than lymph nodes, more than nontumor tissue. Tumor T cell lymph node origin was a supported hypothesis, not proven.

Each CDR3 protein gets one entry after TCRdb re-called the multiplex PCR reads with MiXCR. The sample yields about 130,000 distinct CDR3 sequences, 15% to 20% seen once. Sequences were obtained from axillary lymph node tissue. This sequence was found in a female donor with breast cancer. Some clones in this sample may be carry-over from other donors' samples. This chain connects TRBV6-4 to TRBJ2-3; D possibly corresponds to TRBD2 (6 bases). The CDR3 nucleotides read TGTGCCAGCAGGACTAGATTGGCTACGCAGTATTTT. The encoded protein is CASRTRLATQYF.